These 12 T cell receptor beta chains originate from one sample sequenced in a study of T-cell memory formation after mild COVID-19. Each CDR3 protein gets one entry after TCRdb re-called the 5' RACE reads with MiXCR. This sample has over 120,000 distinct CDR3 sequences, with over 6% found just once. The sample comprised PBMCs or a T cell subset sorted from them (not recorded which). The receptors derive from an adult woman who had mild COVID-19 (a few samples of this study predate the infection). Cell type and time point are not known.

On this clonotype: With a much larger clone just one base away, this may be a read error. The chain employs TRBV12-3 or TRBV12-4 and TRBJ2-5; D not resolved. V was clipped by 8 bases and J by 2 bases, with 15 bases between them. The CDR3 length is 14 residues. CDR3: CASGQTVSQETQYF. CDR3 nucleotides: TGTGCCAGCGGCCAAACCGTTTCTCAAGAGACCCAGTACTTC.

This clonotype was seen a single time. The CDR3 DNA sequence: TGTGCCAGCAGCCTGTTTTCCGATCGTGAGACCCAGTACTTC. Residues: CASSLFSDRETQYF. The chain uses TRBV11-2 and TRBJ2-5, with no clear D. The length of the CDR3 is 14 residues. Germline V gives CDR1 SGHAT, CDR2 FQNNGV. The V end was cut by 5 bases, the J end by 5 bases, with 15 bases between.

This clonotype was recorded at least ten times. The V gene is TRBV7-6, the J gene TRBJ2-2, with 7 bases fitting TRBD2. The germline gives CDR1 SGHVS, CDR2 FNYEAQ. CDR3 length: 17 amino acids. Trimming at V came to 2 bases and at J to 6 bases, leaving 12 bases not matched to a gene. The CDR3 reads CASSLTGREITAGELFF. The DNA for the CDR3 is TGTGCCAGCAGCTTAACTGGGCGGGAGATAACTGCCGGGGAGCTGTTTTTT.

This clonotype came up many times. The chain links TRBV24-1 to TRBJ2-3, with D perhaps TRBD1 (6 bases). The germline CDR1 and CDR2 sequences are KGHDR and SFDVKD. V lost 5 bases to trimming and J lost 2 bases, with 19 bases between them. The CDR3 has 17 amino acids. The CDR3 DNA is TGTGCCACCAGTGCAGGGAGCCAGGGGCCATCCACAGATACGCAGTATTTT. This translates into CATSAGSQGPSTDTQYF.

This clonotype has ten or more counts. The DNA of the CDR3 is TGTGCCATCAGGGGGGAGTCCCTAGATACGCAGTATTTT. It specifies CAIRGESLDTQYF. The gene calls are TRBV10-3 and TRBJ2-3; the D gene could be TRBD1 or TRBD2 (5 bases each). The CDR3 length is 13 residues. V dropped 6 bases and J dropped 5 bases, with 12 bases sitting between them. The germline CDR1 and CDR2 sequences are ENHRY and SYGVKD.

V and J are TRBV24-1 and TRBJ2-1; 8 nucleotides match TRBD2. CDR3 size: 16 residues. The V segment lost 3 bases and the J segment 5 bases; nucleotides outside the gene matches: 8. Germline V CDR1 and CDR2: KGHDR, SFDVKD. The CDR3, as DNA: TGTGCCACCAGTGATCGGATGGGGACTAGAGACAATGAGCAGTTCTTC. It yields the protein CATSDRMGTRDNEQFF.

This clonotype was observed at least ten times. The gene calls are TRBV30 and TRBJ1-2, with a weak D call TRBD1 (5 bases). The CDR3 is 12 amino acids. Germline V gene sequence: CDR1 GTSNPN, CDR2 SVGIG (reference sequence). V shed 2 bases and J shed 8 bases, with 12 bases lying between them. The CDR3 nucleotides are TGTGCCTGGAGTCCTCTGGGGGGAGGCTACACCTTC. Translation: CAWSPLGGGYTF.

This clonotype was seen at least ten times. CDR3 residues: CASSVVGAGASYNEQFF. Written as DNA, the CDR3 is TGTGCCAGCAGCGTAGTTGGAGCGGGAGCCTCCTACAATGAGCAGTTCTTC. The chain uses TRBV9 and TRBJ2-1; 8 bases match TRBD2. This CDR3 comprises 17 residues. V lost 0 bases to trimming and J lost 0 bases; unmatched junction nucleotides: 5. The germline V gene encodes CDR1 SGDLS and CDR2 YYNGEE.

This clonotype came up many times. The chain recombines TRBV6-5 with TRBJ1-2, with 9 bases identical to TRBD1. The germline CDR1 and CDR2 sequences are MNHEY and SVGAGI. This CDR3 region has 14 residues. Losses at the gene ends were 6 bases for V and 8 bases for J; bases not matched to a gene: 10. In DNA form, the CDR3 reads TGTGCCAGCAGCCTAGGGACAGGGACTTCAGGCTACACCTTC. Encoded protein: CASSLGTGTSGYTF.

The table lists this clonotype with many counts. The chain links TRBV6-5 to TRBJ2-3, with 10 bases matching TRBD2. The CDR3 length is 16 residues. The germline V gene encodes CDR1 MNHEY and CDR2 SVGAGI. The J segment lost 0 bases and the V segment lost 9 bases, leaving 9 bases of the junction unmatched. This chain's CDR3 is CARHPSGGPSTDTQYF. CDR3 nucleotides: TGTGCCAGACATCCTAGCGGGGGCCCCAGCACAGATACGCAGTATTTT.

This clonotype came up many times. This chain joins TRBV7-8 and TRBJ1-5; 10 positions agree with TRBD1. V was clipped by 1 base and J by 9 bases; unmatched bases: 6. From germline, CDR1 is SGHVS and CDR2 FQNEAQ. This CDR3 has 15 amino acids. The chain's CDR3 is CASSLGDRGGWPQHF. The CDR3 nucleotides read TGTGCCAGCAGCTTAGGGGACAGGGGCGGGTGGCCCCAGCATTTT.

In its sample, this clonotype was seen many times. The chain joins TRBV7-9 to TRBJ1-5; D not resolved. Per germline, CDR1 SEHNR and CDR2 FQNEAQ (reference sequence). V was clipped by 1 base and J by 7 bases, with 17 bases between them. This CDR3 is 16 amino acids long. This CDR3 reads CASSLEVGEIRQPQHF. The CDR3 DNA reads TGTGCCAGCAGCTTAGAGGTGGGTGAAATCAGACAGCCCCAGCATTTT.